The sequence of this T cell receptor (beta chain) was determined in a study of blood T cell repertoires in COVID-19. Participants were aged about 18 to 100 years from approximately 23 US areas. Here immunoSEQ multiplex PCR was the method, and the copy in TCRdb shows in-frame clones only, minus some. In the table there are 200,000 or so clones, about 79% of which are singletons. This CDR3 region has 12 residues. Germline V gene sequence: CDR1 KGHDR, CDR2 SFDVKD. Deletions cut 3 bases from V and 4 bases from J, with 4 bases between. V gene TRBV24-1 combines with J gene TRBJ2-3, with D uncertain. The origin of this receptor is a woman aged 40 to 50 with acute COVID-19. The sample was PBMCs or T cells enriched from blood (not recorded which). The chain's CDR3 is CATSDVSDTQYF. CDR3 in DNA: TGTGCCACCAGTGATGTATCAGATACGCAGTATTTT.